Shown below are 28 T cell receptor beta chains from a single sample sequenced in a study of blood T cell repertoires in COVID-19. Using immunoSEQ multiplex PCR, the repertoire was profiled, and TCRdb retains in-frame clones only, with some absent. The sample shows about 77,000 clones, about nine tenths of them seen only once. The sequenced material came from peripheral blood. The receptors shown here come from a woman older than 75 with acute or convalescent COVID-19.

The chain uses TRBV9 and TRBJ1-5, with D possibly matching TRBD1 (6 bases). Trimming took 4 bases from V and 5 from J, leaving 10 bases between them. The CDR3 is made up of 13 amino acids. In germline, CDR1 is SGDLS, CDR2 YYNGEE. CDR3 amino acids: CASSRTDYQPQHF. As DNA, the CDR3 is TGTGCCAGCAGCCGGACAGACTATCAGCCCCAGCATTTT.

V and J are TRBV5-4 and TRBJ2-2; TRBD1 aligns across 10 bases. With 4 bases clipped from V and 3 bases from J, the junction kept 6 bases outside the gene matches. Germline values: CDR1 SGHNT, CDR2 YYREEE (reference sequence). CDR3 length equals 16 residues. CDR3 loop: CASSPGQGWDTGELFF. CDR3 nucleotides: TGTGCCAGCAGCCCGGGACAGGGGTGGGACACCGGGGAGCTGTTTTTT.

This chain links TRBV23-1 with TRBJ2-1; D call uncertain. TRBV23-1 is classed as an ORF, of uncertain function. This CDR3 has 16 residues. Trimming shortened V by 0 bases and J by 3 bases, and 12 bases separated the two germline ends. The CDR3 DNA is TGCGCCAGCAGTCAATCGATCAGGCCAGACTACAATGAGCAGTTCTTC. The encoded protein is CASSQSIRPDYNEQFF.

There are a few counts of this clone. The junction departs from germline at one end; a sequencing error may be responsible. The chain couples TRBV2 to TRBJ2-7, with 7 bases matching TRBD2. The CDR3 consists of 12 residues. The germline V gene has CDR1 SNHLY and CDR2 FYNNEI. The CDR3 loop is CASSENREAPDF. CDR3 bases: TGTGCCAGCAGCGAAAACCGGGAGGCCCCGGACTTC.

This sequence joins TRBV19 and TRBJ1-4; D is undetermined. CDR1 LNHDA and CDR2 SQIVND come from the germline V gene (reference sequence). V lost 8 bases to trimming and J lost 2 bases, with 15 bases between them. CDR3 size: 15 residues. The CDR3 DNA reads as TGTGCCAGTCGGAAGGGAGGGTTGACTAATGAAAAACTGTTTTTT. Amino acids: CASRKGGLTNEKLFF.

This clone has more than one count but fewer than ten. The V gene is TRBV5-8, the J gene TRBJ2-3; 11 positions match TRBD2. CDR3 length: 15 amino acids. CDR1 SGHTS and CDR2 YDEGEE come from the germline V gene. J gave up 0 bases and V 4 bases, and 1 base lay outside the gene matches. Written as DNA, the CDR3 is TGTGCCAGCAGCGGGACTAGCGGCAGCACAGATACGCAGTATTTT. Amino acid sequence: CASSGTSGSTDTQYF.

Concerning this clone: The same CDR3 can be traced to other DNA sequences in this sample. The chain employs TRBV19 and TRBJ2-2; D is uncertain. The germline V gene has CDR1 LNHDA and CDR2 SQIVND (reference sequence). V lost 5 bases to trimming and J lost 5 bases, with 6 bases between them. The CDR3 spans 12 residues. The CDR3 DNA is TGTGCCAGTAGTCGAGAAACCGGGGAGCTGTTTTTT. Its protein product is CASSRETGELFF. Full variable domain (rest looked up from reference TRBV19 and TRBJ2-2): DGGITQSPKYLFRKEGQNVTLSCEQNLNHDAMYWYRQDPGQGLRLIYYSQIVNDFQKGDIAEGYSVSREKKESFPLTVTSAQKNPTAFYLCASSRETGELFFGEGSRLTVL.

The CDR3 sequence is CASSQGADGGYTF. The CDR3 region has the DNA TGTGCCAGCTCTCAGGGGGCCGACGGTGGCTACACCTTC. The V gene is TRBV18, the J gene TRBJ1-2, with 8 bases that match TRBD1. V gave up 6 bases and J gave up 7 bases; unmatched junction bases: 7. The CDR3 has 13 residues. Germline V gene lookup returns CDR1 KGHSH and CDR2 LQKENI.

CDR3 in amino acids: CASSIDRGGNTIYF. In nucleotides, the CDR3 is TGTGCCAGCAGCATTGACAGGGGAGGAAACACCATATATTTT. The chain recombines TRBV7-2 with TRBJ1-3; 8 bases match TRBD1. The germline gives CDR1 SGHTA, CDR2 FQGNSA. J gave up 4 bases and V 5 bases, and 4 bases lay outside the gene matches. This CDR3 region has 14 residues.

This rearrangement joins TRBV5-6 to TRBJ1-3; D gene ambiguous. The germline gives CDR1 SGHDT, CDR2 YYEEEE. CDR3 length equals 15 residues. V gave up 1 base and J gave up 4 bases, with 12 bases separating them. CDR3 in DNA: TGTGCCAGCAGCTTGCGAGGGTATCCCGGAAACACCATATATTTT. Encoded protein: CASSLRGYPGNTIYF.

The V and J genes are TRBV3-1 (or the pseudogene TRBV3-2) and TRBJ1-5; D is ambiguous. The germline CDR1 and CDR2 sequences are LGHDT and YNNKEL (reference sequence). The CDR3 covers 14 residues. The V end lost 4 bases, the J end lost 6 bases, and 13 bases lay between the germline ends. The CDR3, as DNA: TGTGCCAGCAGCCCTTCCGGGAAGGGTCAGCCCCAGCATTTT. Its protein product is CASSPSGKGQPQHF.

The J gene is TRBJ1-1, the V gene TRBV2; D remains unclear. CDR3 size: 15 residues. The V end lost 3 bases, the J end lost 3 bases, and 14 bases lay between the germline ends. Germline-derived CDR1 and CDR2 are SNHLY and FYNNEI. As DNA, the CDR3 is TGTGCCAGCAGTGAGTTGGGTAGCCTTTACACTGAAGCTTTCTTT. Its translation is CASSELGSLYTEAFF.

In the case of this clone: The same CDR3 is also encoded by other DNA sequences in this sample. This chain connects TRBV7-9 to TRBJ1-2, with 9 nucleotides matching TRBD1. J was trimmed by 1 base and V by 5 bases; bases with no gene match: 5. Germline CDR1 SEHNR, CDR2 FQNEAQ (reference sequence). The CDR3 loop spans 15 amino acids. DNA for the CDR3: TGTGCCAGCAGCCCCTGGGACAGGGATAACTATGGCTACACCTTC. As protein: CASSPWDRDNYGYTF.

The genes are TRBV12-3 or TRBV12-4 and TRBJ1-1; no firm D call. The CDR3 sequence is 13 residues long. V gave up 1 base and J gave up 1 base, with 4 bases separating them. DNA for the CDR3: TGTGCCAGCAGTTTAGGCGGGAACACTGAAGCTTTCTTT. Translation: CASSLGGNTEAFF.

The DNA for the CDR3 is TGTGCCAGCACCCAGGCGCTGGCGGGAGATACGCAGTATTTT. It yields the protein CASTQALAGDTQYF. V gene TRBV2 combines with J gene TRBJ2-3, with a possible D match to TRBD2 (5 bases). CDR3 length: 14 amino acids. Per the germline V gene, CDR1 is SNHLY and CDR2 is FYNNEI. Trimming took off 7 bases at V and 5 bases at J, with 16 bases between the two ends.

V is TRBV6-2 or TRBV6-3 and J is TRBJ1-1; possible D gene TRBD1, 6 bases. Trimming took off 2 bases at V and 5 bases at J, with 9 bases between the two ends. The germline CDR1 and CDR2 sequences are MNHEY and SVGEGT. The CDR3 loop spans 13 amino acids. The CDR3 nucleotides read TGTGCCAGCAGTTACGGACAGCGGACTGAAGCTTTCTTT. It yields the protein CASSYGQRTEAFF.

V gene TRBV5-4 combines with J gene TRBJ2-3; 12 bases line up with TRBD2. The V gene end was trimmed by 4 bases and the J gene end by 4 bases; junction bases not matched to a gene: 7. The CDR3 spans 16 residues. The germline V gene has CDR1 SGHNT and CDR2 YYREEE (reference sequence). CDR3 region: CASSASSGRVADTQYF. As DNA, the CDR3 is TGTGCCAGCAGCGCTTCTAGCGGGAGGGTCGCAGATACGCAGTATTTT. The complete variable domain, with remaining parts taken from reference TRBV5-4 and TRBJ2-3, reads ETGVTQSPTHLIKTRGQQVTLRCSSQSGHNTVSWYQQALGQGPQFIFQYYREEENGRGNFPPRFSGLQFPNYSSELNVNALELDDSALYLCASSASSGRVADTQYFGPGTRLTVL.

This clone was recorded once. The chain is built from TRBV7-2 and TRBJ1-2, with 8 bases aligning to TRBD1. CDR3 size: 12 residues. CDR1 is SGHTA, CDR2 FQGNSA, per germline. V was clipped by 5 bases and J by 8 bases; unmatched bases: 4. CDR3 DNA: TGTGCCAGCAGCGAACAGGGGGACGGCTACACCTTC. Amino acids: CASSEQGDGYTF.

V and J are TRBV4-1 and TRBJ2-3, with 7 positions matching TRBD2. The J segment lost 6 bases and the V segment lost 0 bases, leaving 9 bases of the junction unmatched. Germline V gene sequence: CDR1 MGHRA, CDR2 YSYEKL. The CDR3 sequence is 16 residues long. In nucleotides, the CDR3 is TGCGCCAGCAGCCAAGACCCAGCGGGGCCAGGGGATACGCAGTATTTT. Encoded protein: CASSQDPAGPGDTQYF.

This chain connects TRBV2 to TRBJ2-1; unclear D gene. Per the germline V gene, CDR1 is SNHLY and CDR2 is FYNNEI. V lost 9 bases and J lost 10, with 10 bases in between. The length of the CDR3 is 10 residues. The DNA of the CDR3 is TGTGCCAGTCTTAGTCGGGAGCAGTTCTTC. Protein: CASLSREQFF.

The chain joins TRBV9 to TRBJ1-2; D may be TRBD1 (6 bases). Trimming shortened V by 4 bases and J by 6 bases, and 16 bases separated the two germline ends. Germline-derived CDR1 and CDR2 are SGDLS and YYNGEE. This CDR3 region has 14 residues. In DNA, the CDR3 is TGTGCCAGCAGCCAGACGCGGGGGCTCAATGGCTACACCTTC. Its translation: CASSQTRGLNGYTF.

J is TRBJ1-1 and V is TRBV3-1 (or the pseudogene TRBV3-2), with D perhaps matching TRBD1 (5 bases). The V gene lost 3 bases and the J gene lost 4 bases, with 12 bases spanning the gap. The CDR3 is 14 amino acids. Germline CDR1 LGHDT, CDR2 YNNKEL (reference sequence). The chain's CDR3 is CASSHPSTGTEAFF. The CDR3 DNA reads TGTGCCAGCAGCCACCCCAGTACAGGCACTGAAGCTTTCTTT.

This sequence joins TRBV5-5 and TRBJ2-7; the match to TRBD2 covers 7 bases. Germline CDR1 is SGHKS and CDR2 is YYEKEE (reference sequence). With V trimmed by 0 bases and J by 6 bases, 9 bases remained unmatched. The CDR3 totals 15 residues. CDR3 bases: TGTGCCAGCAGCTTGGCCGCGGGAGAAGTAGGCGAGCAGTACTTC. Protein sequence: CASSLAAGEVGEQYF.

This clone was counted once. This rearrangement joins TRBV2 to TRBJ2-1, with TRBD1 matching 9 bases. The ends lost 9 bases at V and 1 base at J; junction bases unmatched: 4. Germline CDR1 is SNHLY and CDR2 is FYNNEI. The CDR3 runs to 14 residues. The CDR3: CAREGTGSYNEQFF. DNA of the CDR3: TGTGCCAGAGAGGGGACAGGGTCCTACAATGAGCAGTTCTTC. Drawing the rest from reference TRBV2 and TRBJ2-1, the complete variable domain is EPEVTQTPSHQVTQMGQEVILRCVPISNHLYFYWYRQILGQKVEFLVSFYNNEISEKSEIFDDQFSVERPDGSNFTLKIRSTKLEDSAMYFCAREGTGSYNEQFFGPGTRLTVL.

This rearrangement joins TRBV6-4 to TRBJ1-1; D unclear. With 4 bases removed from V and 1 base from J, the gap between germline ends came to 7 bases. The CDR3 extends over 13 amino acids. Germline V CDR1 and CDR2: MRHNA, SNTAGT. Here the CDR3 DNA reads TGTGCCAGCAGTGTCAACAGGAACACTGAAGCTTTCTTT. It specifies CASSVNRNTEAFF.

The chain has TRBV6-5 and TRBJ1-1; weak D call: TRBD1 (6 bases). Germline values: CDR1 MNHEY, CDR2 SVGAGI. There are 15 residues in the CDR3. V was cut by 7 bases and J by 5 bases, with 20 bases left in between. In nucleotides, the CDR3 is TGTGCCAGCATCGTTGGGGGGGCCAAGGGTACTGAAGCTTTCTTT. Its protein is CASIVGGAKGTEAFF.

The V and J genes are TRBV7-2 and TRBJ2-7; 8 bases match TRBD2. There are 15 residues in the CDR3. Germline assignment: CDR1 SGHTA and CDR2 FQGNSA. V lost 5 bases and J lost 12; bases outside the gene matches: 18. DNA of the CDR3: TGTGCCAGCAGCACCCAGAGGGGTCAAGCGGGAGTTATGTACTTC. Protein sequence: CASSTQRGQAGVMYF.

This CDR3 reads CASSEGQYNSPLHF. The CDR3 DNA sequence: TGTGCCAGCAGTGAGGGACAGTATAATTCACCCCTCCACTTT. V is TRBV6-1 and J is TRBJ1-6, with 7 bases identical to TRBD1. Germline CDR1 and CDR2: MNHNS and SASEGT. V lost 3 bases to trimming and J lost 4 bases; unmatched junction nucleotides: 0. This CDR3 contains 14 residues.